The rows below give T cell receptor beta chains drawn from one sample of a study of blood T cells in healthy people across ages. TCRdb re-analysed the 5' RACE reads in MiXCR, keeping a single row per CDR3 protein. The table shows roughly 1 million distinct CDR3 sequences, with under 30% occurring only once. This sample was also put to use in a study of T cells of mothers and their children.

Sequencing used blood. The receptors were gathered from a girl aged 2 to 10 in good health. Both conserved end residues are part of each CDR3. D genes are given only for firm matches. Size tells how often a clone was seen (once, few, many) or the class of an expanded clone, and some rows leave it out.

>17|TRBD2|TRBJ2-2|TRBV5-1|-
CASSLRPSAGGVGELFF
TGCGCCAGCAGTCTACGCCCCTCAGCGGGAGGGGTCGGGGAGCTGTTTTTT
>13|-|TRBJ1-1|TRBV24-1|few
CATGDGRNTEAFF
TGTGCCACCGGGGACGGGAGGAACACTGAAGCTTTCTTT
>14|TRBD2|TRBJ2-1|TRBV12-3/TRBV12-4|few
CASSPRTSGNEQFF
TGTGCCAGCAGTCCGAGGACTAGCGGGAATGAGCAGTTCTTC
>18|TRBD2|TRBJ2-4|TRBV7-2|-
CASSLDSPVLAGVNIQYF
TGTGCCAGCAGCTTAGATTCTCCCGTTCTAGCGGGGGTGAACATTCAGTACTTC
>13|-|TRBJ2-5|TRBV6-6|few
CASRRELGETQYF
TGTGCCAGCAGGAGGGAGTTGGGGGAGACCCAGTACTTC
>14|-|TRBJ2-5|TRBV4-2|few
CASSQGLAQETQYF
TGTGCCAGCAGCCAAGGGCTGGCCCAAGAGACCCAGTACTTC
>15|TRBD2|TRBJ2-1|TRBV7-3|-
CASSETSGGVGEQFF
TGTGCCAGCAGCGAGACTAGCGGAGGGGTGGGTGAGCAGTTCTTC
>14|TRBD1|TRBJ2-7|TRBV7-8|-
CASSLGDRGSEQYF
TGTGCCAGCAGCTTAGGGGACAGGGGTAGTGAGCAGTACTTC
>15|-|TRBJ1-2|TRBV20-1|few
CSARDRGEGSYGYTF
TGCAGTGCTAGAGATCGGGGTGAGGGGAGCTATGGCTACACCTTC
>13|TRBD1|TRBJ2-7|TRBV20-1|-
CSAPRTGAWEQYF
TGCAGTGCTCCCCGGACAGGGGCGTGGGAGCAGTACTTC
>13|-|TRBJ1-1|TRBV6-1|-
CASKPGVNTEAFF
TGTGCCAGCAAACCGGGGGTGAACACTGAAGCTTTCTTT
>14|-|TRBJ1-2|TRBV7-9|-
CASRSDGNVGGYTF
TGTGCCAGCAGATCCGACGGGAACGTCGGTGGCTACACCTTC
>15|TRBD2|TRBJ2-1|TRBV4-2|few
CASSQVLAGALEQFF
TGTGCCAGCAGCCAAGTACTAGCGGGAGCCCTTGAGCAGTTCTTC
>15|-|TRBJ1-4|TRBV12-3/TRBV12-4|-
CASSLGEGLNEKLFF
TGTGCCAGCAGTTTAGGGGAAGGGCTTAATGAAAAACTATTTTTT
>14|TRBD2|TRBJ2-3|TRBV7-8|-
CASSHGRGSDTQYF
TGTGCCAGCAGCCACGGGAGGGGTTCAGATACGCAGTATTTT
>15|TRBD2|TRBJ2-2|TRBV7-3|few
CASSPRLAGGLELFF
TGTGCCAGCAGCCCACGACTAGCGGGGGGCTTAGAGCTGTTTTTT
>15|TRBD2|TRBJ2-5|TRBV20-1|few
CSARDQASGEETQYF
TGCAGTGCTAGAGATCAGGCTAGCGGGGAAGAGACCCAGTACTTC
>14|-|TRBJ2-4|TRBV7-2|-
CASSLALLGNIQYF
TGTGCCAGCAGCTTAGCCTTATTGGGAAACATTCAGTACTTC
>15|-|TRBJ2-3|TRBV6-1|-
CASRIPDLSGDTQYF
TGTGCCAGCAGGATCCCGGACCTGTCTGGAGATACGCAGTATTTT
>16|TRBD1|TRBJ1-1|TRBV6-2/TRBV6-3|-
CASRGILKGAGGEAFF
TGTGCCAGCAGAGGGATTCTCAAGGGGGCCGGTGGTGAAGCTTTCTTT
>13|-|TRBJ1-1|TRBV27|-
CASSLSSRPEAFF
TGTGCCAGCAGTTTATCGAGCCGTCCTGAAGCTTTCTTT
>13|-|TRBJ1-6|TRBV25-1|-
CASERRGGSPLHF
TGTGCCAGCGAGAGGCGGGGCGGTTCACCCCTCCACTTT
>15|-|TRBJ2-1|TRBV14|-
CASSPRDIGYNEQFF
TGTGCCAGCAGCCCGCGGGACATCGGATACAATGAGCAGTTCTTC
>16|-|TRBJ1-2|TRBV27|-
CASSFILSGGFYGYTF
TGTGCCAGCAGTTTCATCTTATCAGGAGGGTTCTATGGCTACACCTTC
>15|TRBD1|TRBJ2-5|TRBV5-1|-
CASSLQGANQETQYF
TGCGCCAGCAGCCTTCAGGGGGCGAATCAAGAGACCCAGTACTTC
>14|TRBD2|TRBJ2-3|TRBV29-1|few
CSVGIAGTTDTQYF
TGCAGCGTTGGGATAGCGGGCACCACAGATACGCAGTATTTT
>13|-|TRBJ2-5|TRBV12-5|few
CASGLALQETQYF
TGTGCTAGTGGTCTCGCCCTACAAGAGACCCAGTACTTC
>15|-|TRBJ2-7|TRBV20-1|-
CSARDVRGQLYEQYF
TGCAGTGCTAGAGATGTGCGGGGCCAACTCTACGAGCAGTACTTC
>17|TRBD1|TRBJ2-5|TRBV7-2|-
CASSLYQAGTGKETQYF
TGTGCCAGCAGCTTATATCAGGCAGGGACAGGGAAAGAGACCCAGTACTTC
>13|TRBD1|TRBJ2-6|TRBV5-6|-
CASSLNRGNVLTF
TGTGCCAGCAGCTTGAACAGGGGGAACGTCCTGACTTTC
>11|-|TRBJ2-7|TRBV6-6|few
CASSWTAEQYF
TGTGCCAGCAGTTGGACAGCTGAGCAGTACTTC